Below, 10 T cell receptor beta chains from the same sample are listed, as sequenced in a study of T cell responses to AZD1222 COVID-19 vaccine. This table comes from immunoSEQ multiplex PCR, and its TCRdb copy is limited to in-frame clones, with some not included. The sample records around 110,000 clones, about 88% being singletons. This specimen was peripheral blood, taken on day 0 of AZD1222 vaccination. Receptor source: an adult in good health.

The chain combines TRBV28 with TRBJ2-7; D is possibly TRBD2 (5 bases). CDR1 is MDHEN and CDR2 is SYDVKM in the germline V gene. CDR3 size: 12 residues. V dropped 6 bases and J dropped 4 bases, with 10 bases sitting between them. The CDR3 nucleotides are TGTGCCAGCAGACTTACGGGGTACGAGCAGTACTTC. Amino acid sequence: CASRLTGYEQYF.

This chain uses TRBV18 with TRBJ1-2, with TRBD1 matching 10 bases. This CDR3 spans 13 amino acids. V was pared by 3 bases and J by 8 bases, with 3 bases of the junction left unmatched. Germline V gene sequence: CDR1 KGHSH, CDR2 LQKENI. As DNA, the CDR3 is TGTGCCAGCTCACCGGACAGGGGGTTAGGCTACACCTTC. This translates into CASSPDRGLGYTF.

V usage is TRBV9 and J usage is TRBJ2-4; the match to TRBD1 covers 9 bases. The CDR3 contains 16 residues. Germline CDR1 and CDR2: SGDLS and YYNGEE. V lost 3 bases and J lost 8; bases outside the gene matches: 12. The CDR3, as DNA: TGTGCCAGCAGCGCTAGCCCGGGACAGGGTGGGGACATTCAGTACTTC. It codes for CASSASPGQGGDIQYF.

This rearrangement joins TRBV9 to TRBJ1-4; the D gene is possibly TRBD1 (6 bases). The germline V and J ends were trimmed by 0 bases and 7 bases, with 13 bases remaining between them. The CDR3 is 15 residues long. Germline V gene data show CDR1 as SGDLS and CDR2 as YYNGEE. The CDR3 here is CASSVEGFRGEKLFF. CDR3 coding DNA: TGTGCCAGCAGCGTAGAGGGGTTCAGGGGTGAAAAACTGTTTTTT.

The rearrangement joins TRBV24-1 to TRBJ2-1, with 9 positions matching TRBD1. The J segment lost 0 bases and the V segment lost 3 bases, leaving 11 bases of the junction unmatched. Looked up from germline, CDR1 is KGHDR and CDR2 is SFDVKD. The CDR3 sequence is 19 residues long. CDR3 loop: CATSDDRGLARPSYNEQFF. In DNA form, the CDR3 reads TGTGCCACCAGTGATGACAGGGGGTTAGCCCGTCCCTCCTACAATGAGCAGTTCTTC.

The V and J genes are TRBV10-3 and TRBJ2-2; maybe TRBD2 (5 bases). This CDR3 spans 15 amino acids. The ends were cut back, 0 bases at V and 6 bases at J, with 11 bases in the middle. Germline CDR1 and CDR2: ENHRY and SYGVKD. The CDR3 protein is CAISESTLAPGELFF. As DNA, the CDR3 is TGTGCCATCAGTGAGTCGACGCTAGCCCCCGGGGAGCTGTTTTTT.

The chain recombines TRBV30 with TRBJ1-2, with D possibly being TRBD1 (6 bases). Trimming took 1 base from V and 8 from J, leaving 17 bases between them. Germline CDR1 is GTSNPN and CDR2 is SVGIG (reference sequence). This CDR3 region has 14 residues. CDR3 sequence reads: CAWSARQVLGGYTF. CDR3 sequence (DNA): TGTGCCTGGAGTGCCAGACAGGTACTTGGCGGCTACACCTTC.

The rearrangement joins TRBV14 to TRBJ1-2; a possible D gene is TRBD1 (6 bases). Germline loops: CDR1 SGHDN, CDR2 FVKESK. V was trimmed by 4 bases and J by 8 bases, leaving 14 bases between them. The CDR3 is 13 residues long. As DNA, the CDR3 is TGTGCCAGCAGCCTACAGGGATTTGGGGGCTACACCTTC. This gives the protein CASSLQGFGGYTF.

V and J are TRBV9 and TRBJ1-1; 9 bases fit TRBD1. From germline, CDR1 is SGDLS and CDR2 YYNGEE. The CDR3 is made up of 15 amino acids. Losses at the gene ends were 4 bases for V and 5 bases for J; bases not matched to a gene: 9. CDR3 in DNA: TGTGCCAGCAGCTCCGGGACAGGGTTCGAAACTGAAGCTTTCTTT. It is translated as CASSSGTGFETEAFF.

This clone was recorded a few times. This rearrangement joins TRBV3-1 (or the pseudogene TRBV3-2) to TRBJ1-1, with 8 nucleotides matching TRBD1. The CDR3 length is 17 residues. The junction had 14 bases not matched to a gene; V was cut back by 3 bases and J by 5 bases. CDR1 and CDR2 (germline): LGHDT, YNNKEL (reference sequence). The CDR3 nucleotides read TGTGCCAGCAGCCACAGTTCCCGACAGGGGAAGTATACTGAAGCTTTCTTT. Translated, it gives CASSHSSRQGKYTEAFF.